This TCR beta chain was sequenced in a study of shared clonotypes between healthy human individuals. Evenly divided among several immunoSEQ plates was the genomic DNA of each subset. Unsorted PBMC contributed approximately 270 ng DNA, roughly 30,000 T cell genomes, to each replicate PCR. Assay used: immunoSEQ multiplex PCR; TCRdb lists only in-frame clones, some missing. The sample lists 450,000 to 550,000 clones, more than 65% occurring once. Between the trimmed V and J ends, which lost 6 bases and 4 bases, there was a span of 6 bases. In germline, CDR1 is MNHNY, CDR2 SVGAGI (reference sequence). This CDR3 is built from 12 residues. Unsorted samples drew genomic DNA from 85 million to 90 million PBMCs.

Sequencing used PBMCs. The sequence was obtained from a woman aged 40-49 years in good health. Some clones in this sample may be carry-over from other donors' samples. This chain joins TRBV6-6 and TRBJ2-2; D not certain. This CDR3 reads CASSQSTGELFF. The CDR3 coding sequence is TGTGCCAGCAGCCAGAGCACCGGGGAGCTGTTTTTT.